What follows describes a single TCR beta chain. The sample comes from a study of control samples from healthy donors and cancer patients. TCRdb keeps only in-frame clones here, not all; method: immunoSEQ multiplex PCR. Of roughly 120,000 clones listed, just under 90% are singletons. This CDR3 region has 16 residues. Germline assignment: CDR1 SGHNT and CDR2 YYREEE (reference sequence). Losses at the gene ends were 0 bases for V and 6 bases for J; bases not matched to a gene: 11. The chain has TRBV5-4 and TRBJ1-1; 7 nucleotides align to TRBD1. Material for sequencing was blood. The TCR sequence derives from a man aged 25-45 years in good health. In DNA, the CDR3 is TGTGCCAGCAGCTTGGCTCGCGGACAGGAGAGGCCTGAAGCTTTCTTT. It codes for CASSLARGQERPEAFF.